The 27 T cell receptor beta chains presented below share a single source sample, sequenced in a study of blood T cell repertoires in COVID-19. TCRdb's copy holds only in-frame clones and misses some; the assay was immunoSEQ multiplex PCR. The data show about 85,000 clones, about 80% seen once. Specimen: peripheral blood. The receptor set was obtained from a human donor in a cohort sampled during active COVID-19.

The rearrangement links TRBV7-9 to TRBJ2-3; the D is unclear. CDR1 is SEHNR, CDR2 FQNEAQ, per germline (reference sequence). Trimming removed 10 bases from V and 3 bases from J, with 5 bases in between. The CDR3 contains 10 residues. DNA for the CDR3: TGTGCCATCTTGACAGATACGCAGTATTTT. Protein sequence: CAILTDTQYF. The variable domain in full, with the rest retrieved from reference TRBV7-9 and TRBJ2-3, is DTGVSQNPRHKITKRGQNVTFRCDPISEHNRLYWYRQTLGQGPEFLTYFQNEAQLEKSRLLSDRFSAERPKGSFSTLEIQRTEQGDSAMYLCAILTDTQYFGPGTRLTVL.

The chain recombines TRBV28 with TRBJ1-5; D not resolved. With 2 bases removed from V and 1 base from J, the gap between germline ends came to 18 bases. The CDR3 runs 18 residues. Germline assignment: CDR1 MDHEN and CDR2 SYDVKM. In DNA, the CDR3 is TGTGCCAGCAGTTTAAGGGAGTGGAGGGCTACAAGCAATCAGCCCCAGCATTTT. Translation: CASSLREWRATSNQPQHF.

The J gene is TRBJ2-2, the V gene TRBV5-1; 8 nucleotides align to TRBD2. This CDR3 has 16 amino acids. The germline gives CDR1 SGHRS, CDR2 YFSETQ. The J segment lost 2 bases and the V segment lost 4 bases, leaving 7 bases of the junction unmatched. The CDR3 protein is CASSREGLVNTGELFF. The DNA of the CDR3 is TGCGCCAGCAGCCGGGAGGGACTGGTCAACACCGGGGAGCTGTTTTTT.

The rearrangement joins TRBV19 to TRBJ1-5, with D tentatively TRBD1 (6 bases). Germline values: CDR1 LNHDA, CDR2 SQIVND (reference sequence). This CDR3 spans 14 amino acids. With 9 bases removed from V and 0 bases from J, the gap between germline ends came to 12 bases. CDR3 DNA sequence: TGTGCCAGCTGGGAACAGGGTAGCAATCAGCCCCAGCATTTT. This codes for CASWEQGSNQPQHF.

V usage is TRBV30 and J usage is TRBJ1-1; D is unclear. The germline V and J ends were trimmed by 1 base and 3 bases, with 9 bases remaining between them. The CDR3 runs 13 residues. Germline CDR1 reads GTSNPN; CDR2 reads SVGIG (reference sequence). The CDR3 coding sequence is TGTGCCTGGAGTGAAGTGAGTCACACTGAAGCTTTCTTT. This translates into CAWSEVSHTEAFF. Combining the CDR3 with reference TRBV30 and TRBJ1-1 gives the whole variable domain SQTIHQWPATLVQPVGSPLSLECTVEGTSNPNLYWYRQAAGRGLQLLFYSVGIGQISSEVPQNLSASRPQDRQFILSSKKLLLSDSGFYLCAWSEVSHTEAFFGQGTRLTVV.

This rearrangement joins TRBV5-1 to TRBJ2-7; possible D gene TRBD2, 7 bases. Trimming removed 6 bases from V and 1 base from J, with 14 bases in between. This CDR3 spans 14 amino acids. CDR1 and CDR2 from the germline V gene are SGHRS and YFSETQ. The CDR3: CASTLRGGSYEQYF. The CDR3 coding sequence is TGCGCCAGCACCCTTAGGGGGGGTTCCTACGAGCAGTACTTC.

The J gene is TRBJ1-1, the V gene TRBV18, with a possible D match to TRBD1 (6 bases). The germline V gene has CDR1 KGHSH and CDR2 LQKENI. Trimming took 1 base from V and 4 from J, leaving 22 bases between them. This CDR3 region has 18 residues. CDR3 sequence: CASSPLAGLGRGVTEAFF. CDR3 bases: TGTGCCAGCTCACCACTAGCGGGGTTGGGCAGGGGCGTCACTGAAGCTTTCTTT.

A single count supports this clone. The rearrangement links TRBV6-5 to TRBJ1-1; tentatively, D is TRBD1 (5 bases). Germline V CDR1 and CDR2: MNHEY, SVGAGI. CDR3 length: 13 amino acids. The V gene lost 7 bases and the J gene lost 3 bases, with 12 bases spanning the gap. CDR3 DNA sequence: TGTGCCAGCATCAAATGGGGGGACACTGAAGCTTTCTTT. This translates into CASIKWGDTEAFF.

V gene TRBV13 combines with J gene TRBJ1-1; 7 nucleotides agree with TRBD1. Per germline, CDR1 PRHDT and CDR2 FYEKMQ (reference sequence). J was trimmed by 1 base and V by 5 bases; bases with no gene match: 10. The length of the CDR3 is 16 residues. In DNA form, the CDR3 reads TGTGCCAGCAGCATATCCCCCCGGGACAGGAACACTGAAGCTTTCTTT. Its translation is CASSISPRDRNTEAFF.

The chain recombines TRBV27 with TRBJ1-5, with TRBD1 matching 7 bases. The J segment lost 9 bases and the V segment lost 5 bases, leaving 10 bases of the junction unmatched. From germline, CDR1 is MNHEY and CDR2 SMNVEV (reference sequence). The CDR3 length is 14 residues. This CDR3 is CASSPTGAEGPQHF. The CDR3 nucleotides read TGTGCCAGCAGTCCTACAGGGGCCGAGGGGCCCCAGCATTTT.

The DNA for the CDR3 is TGTGCCAGCAGCGCGAAGACAGGGACGGCCAAAAACATTCAGTACTTC. As protein: CASSAKTGTAKNIQYF. The chain has TRBV21-1 and TRBJ2-4; the DNA was not used to check the table's D call, TRBD1. TRBV21-1 is a pseudogene locus. The CDR3 spans 16 residues.

The CDR3, as DNA: TGCGCCAGCAGCAGGACAGGGACCGGGGAGCTGTTTTTT. It specifies CASSRTGTGELFF. The chain recombines TRBV5-1 with TRBJ2-2; 8 bases agree with TRBD1. After removal of 4 bases from V and 5 bases from J, the junction contained 1 base not matched to a gene. CDR1 is SGHRS, CDR2 YFSETQ, per germline. This CDR3 is 13 amino acids long.

This sequence joins TRBV2 and TRBJ2-2, with D uncertain. The CDR3 has 14 residues. V lost 3 bases, J lost 1 base, and 6 bases lay in between. Germline V gene data show CDR1 as SNHLY and CDR2 as FYNNEI. The CDR3 bases are TGTGCCAGCAGTGATTCGGGGAACACCGGGGAGCTGTTTTTT. As protein: CASSDSGNTGELFF.

The chain recombines TRBV29-1 with TRBJ2-1; TRBD2 is a possible D gene (6 bases). Germline CDR1 SQVTM, CDR2 ANQGSEA. The CDR3 is 13 amino acids. As DNA, the CDR3 is TGCAGTGCCGGGACTTCTCGCCATGATGAGCAGTTCTTC. Translating it yields CSAGTSRHDEQFF.

The rearrangement links TRBV6-5 to TRBJ1-1, with 8 bases identical to TRBD1. V lost 11 bases to trimming and J lost 0 bases; unmatched junction nucleotides: 5. This CDR3 spans 13 amino acids. Germline CDR1 is MNHEY and CDR2 is SVGAGI. CDR3 coding DNA: TGTGCCGGACAGGGTCCCATGAACACTGAAGCTTTCTTT. This translates into CAGQGPMNTEAFF.

V gene TRBV5-1 combines with J gene TRBJ2-1; 11 nucleotides agree with TRBD1. V gave up 7 bases and J gave up 7 bases; unmatched junction bases: 4. This CDR3 comprises 13 residues. Germline values: CDR1 SGHRS, CDR2 YFSETQ. The CDR3 sequence: CASGTGGTNEQFF. The DNA for the CDR3 is TGCGCCAGCGGGACAGGGGGTACGAATGAGCAGTTCTTC.

V gene TRBV21-1 combines with J gene TRBJ1-5; TRBD1 is the table's D call, not checked against the DNA. TRBV21-1 is an annotated pseudogene. This CDR3 comprises 15 residues. The CDR3 spells CARGQGGDSNQPQHF. The CDR3 region has the DNA TGTGCCAGGGGACAGGGAGGGGATAGCAATCAGCCCCAGCATTTT.

The gene calls are TRBV6-5 and TRBJ1-2, with a tentative D call TRBD1 (5 bases). Germline V CDR1 and CDR2: MNHEY, SVGAGI. The CDR3 is made up of 13 amino acids. Deletions cut 6 bases from V and 1 base from J, with 9 bases between. The CDR3 region has the DNA TGTGCCAGCAGAAACAGGCTTAACTATGGCTACACCTTC. Amino acid sequence: CASRNRLNYGYTF.

This chain uses TRBV2 with TRBJ1-2, with 9 bases aligning to TRBD1. The V gene's germline CDR1 is SNHLY and CDR2 FYNNEI. V shed 6 bases and J 2 bases; nucleotides not matched to a gene: 4. The CDR3 extends over 14 amino acids. CDR3 region: CASRSGTGNYGYTF. For the CDR3, the DNA is TGTGCCAGCAGGTCCGGGACAGGGAACTATGGCTACACCTTC.

This chain connects TRBV6-1 to TRBJ2-5; no firm D call. Trimming shortened V by 0 bases and J by 4 bases, and 15 bases separated the two germline ends. Germline assignment: CDR1 MNHNS and CDR2 SASEGT. The length of the CDR3 is 16 residues. CDR3 in amino acids: CASSEALLGTGETQYF. The CDR3 region has the DNA TGTGCCAGCAGTGAAGCGCTCTTGGGCACCGGAGAGACCCAGTACTTC.

The J gene is TRBJ2-1, the V gene TRBV7-8; TRBD2 agrees at 8 bases. The CDR3 sequence is 15 residues long. V shed 5 bases, J shed 4 bases, and the junction held 7 bases outside the gene matches. From germline, CDR1 is SGHVS and CDR2 FQNEAQ. CDR3 sequence reads: CASSPPAGGYNEQFF. The CDR3 region has the DNA TGTGCCAGCAGCCCCCCCGCGGGGGGATACAATGAGCAGTTCTTC.

The chain carries TRBV6-5 and TRBJ2-5, with 9 nucleotides matching TRBD2. Germline trimming cut 6 bases from V and 3 bases from J; bases unmatched to any gene: 5. This CDR3 has 14 amino acids. Germline CDR1 is MNHEY and CDR2 is SVGAGI. The CDR3 DNA sequence: TGTGCCAGCAGCACGACTAGCGGTAAAGAGACCCAGTACTTC. This sequence encodes CASSTTSGKETQYF.

The chain is built from TRBV5-1 and TRBJ2-5; TRBD1 matches at 12 bases. V shed 3 bases, J shed 4 bases, and the junction held 4 bases outside the gene matches. CDR1 and CDR2 from the germline V gene are SGHRS and YFSETQ. This CDR3 region has 15 residues. The CDR3 here is CASSSGQGARETQYF. Here the CDR3 DNA reads TGCGCCAGCAGCTCGGGACAGGGGGCACGAGAGACCCAGTACTTC.

In its sample, this clone was seen once. CDR3 in DNA: TGTGCCAGCAGCCGCGATCGTAGCTGGAACACCGGGGAGCTGTTTTTT. Amino acids: CASSRDRSWNTGELFF. This chain joins TRBV3-1 (or the pseudogene TRBV3-2) and TRBJ2-2; D gene ambiguous. The CDR3 spans 16 residues. The ends were cut back, 4 bases at V and 1 base at J, with 13 bases in the middle. Germline values: CDR1 LGHDT, CDR2 YNNKEL (reference sequence).

This clone occurred once. V and J are TRBV27 and TRBJ2-1; D might be TRBD1 (6 bases). CDR3 length: 15 residues. Germline loops: CDR1 MNHEY, CDR2 SMNVEV (reference sequence). V was pared by 2 bases and J by 1 base, with 9 bases between. The CDR3 spells CASSLQGTSYNEQFF. The DNA of the CDR3 is TGTGCCAGCAGTTTACAGGGGACATCCTACAATGAGCAGTTCTTC.

V gene TRBV11-2 combines with J gene TRBJ1-6; D is unclear. CDR3 size: 11 residues. CDR1 and CDR2 (germline): SGHAT, FQNNGV. Trimming took 5 bases from V and 8 from J, leaving 4 bases between them. The CDR3 is CASSRDSPLHF. CDR3 in DNA: TGTGCCAGCAGCCGTGATTCACCCCTCCACTTT.

The genes are TRBV29-1 and TRBJ2-7; the match to TRBD2 covers 7 bases. Unmatched junction bases numbered 8, after V lost 6 bases and J lost 3 bases. Germline loops: CDR1 SQVTM, CDR2 ANQGSEA. The CDR3 contains 13 residues. The chain's CDR3 is CSVQGGTGYEQYF. CDR3 in DNA: TGCAGCGTCCAGGGAGGGACTGGCTACGAGCAGTACTTC.